This record concerns one T cell receptor (beta chain) sequence. No cognate antigen has been identified for it. Base quality data are lacking; no much larger clone is found one base away. The immunoSEQ assay amplified TCRB CDR3 regions from approximately 1.8 micrograms of genomic DNA, or from all available DNA when less than that amount was available. The multiplex PCR relied on 60 forward primers for TCR V beta segments and 13 reverse primers for J beta segments. To estimate reads per starting template, synthetic control templates were spiked into each sample at limiting dilution. The Illumina HiSeq System generated sequencing reads of 87 bp. Per the authors' processing: To remove PCR and sequencing errors, closely related sequences were merged with a nearest neighbor algorithm. TCR overlap was measured as the percentage of unique tumor TCR beta sequences that were also present in the peripheral blood of the same patient. In its TCRdb copy, this immuneACCESS table keeps in-frame sequences only and misses some clones. Where compared with another copy, unresolved V genes explain less than half of these, and the others have no known cause. That table supplies the V and J calls and clone size; D and trimming were determined from the DNA. Recorded for this sample are more than 85,000 clones; nearly 90% of them occurred a single time. The ten largest clonotypes hold approximately 2.7% of the sample.

This sample was included in a study of glioma-infiltrating T cells after dendritic cell vaccination (dated by TCRdb to 2016 to 2017). With regard to the full study: Of the roughly 15 glioblastoma patients in the cohort, all drawn from Phase I and II dendritic cell vaccination trials, 9 were newly diagnosed and 6 had recurrent disease. Three intradermal dendritic cell vaccine injections were administered to patients at biweekly intervals in the arm below the axilla. Between about 2002 and 2013, patients were given autologous tumor lysate-pulsed dendritic cell vaccination. TCR sequencing metrics, including TIL content and tumor-blood repertoire overlap, were correlated with survival after dendritic cell vaccination. To make the vaccine, monocyte-derived dendritic cells were cultured for 6 to 7 days with IL-4 and GM-CSF and then pulsed overnight with autologous tumor lysate. Deep sequencing of TCR beta CDR3 regions was used to quantify tumor-infiltrating lymphocyte content and compare tumor and blood repertoires in dendritic cell-vaccinated glioblastoma patients. Here is what the overall study found, with its caveats: The TCR overlap response model with three groups was called speculative and said to need prospective validation. Longer time to progression and overall survival after dendritic cell vaccination were predicted by higher estimated pretreatment TIL content. The cohort was small and heterogeneous, few patients had complete blood and tumor sets, and even fewer had initial-recurrent tumor pairs. No direct relationship between TCR clonality and survival was found, suggesting that a diverse polyclonal response may matter.

V is trimmed back by 4 bases and J by 4 bases, and the junction contains 7 bases that no gene match accounts for. Including the terminal cysteine and phenylalanine, the CDR3 comprises 15 residues. Only the CDR3 part of the read is kept: 45 bases, read in frame from the first base. The germline V gene yields SGHRS for CDR1 and YFSETQ for CDR2. Interpreted using the paper, the time point label stands for: after dendritic cell vaccination, including at tumor progression/relapse. Selection of patients required sufficient residual fresh-frozen tumor tissue and over two years of available survival data. None of the glioblastoma patients carried an isocitrate dehydrogenase mutation, although molecular status otherwise varied. PBMC were collected before vaccination, two weeks after the third vaccination, and at tumor progression if tumor progression occurred. The Qiagen DNeasy Blood extraction Kit was used for extraction of genomic DNA.

This receptor was identified in a human donor with glioblastoma. The starting material was blood, obtained after dendritic cell vaccination. The chain is made from TRBV5-1 and TRBJ2-5, with 10 bases aligning to TRBD1. The CDR3 has the sequence CASSTGQGGLETQYF. In nucleotides, the sequence is TGCGCCAGCAGCACAGGACAGGGGGGGTTAGAGACCCAGTACTTC.